This T cell receptor beta chain was sequenced during a study of blood T cell repertoires in COVID-19. Across the study: The analysed material was cDNA or gDNA that came from T cells, B-cell-depleted T cells, or PBMCs.

It was during active infection that Seattle patients were enrolled and then longitudinally followed. In the authors' methods: Reference gene primers were amplified, and this amplification served to estimate nucleated cell counts. TCRdb's table, derived via immunoSEQ multiplex PCR, lists solely in-frame clones and lacks some. V and J calls and clone size are copied from that table; D and trimming were computed from the DNA. The sample has about 180,000 clones, roughly four fifths seen once; the top ten hold about 7.1%. Sequencing input: peripheral blood. The clonotype was recovered from a woman in her sixties or seventies with COVID-19, enrolled during active disease.

The CDR3 DNA follows: TGTGCCAGCAGCTTAGCGGGAGGGTACACCGGGGAGCTGTTTTTT. It encodes CASSLAGGYTGELFF. This chain links TRBV11-2 with TRBJ2-2, with TRBD2 matching 8 bases. The CDR3 is made up of 15 amino acids. The trim removed 1 base at V and 3 bases at J, leaving 1 base unmatched. Germline values: CDR1 SGHAT, CDR2 FQNNGV.